The next 29 T cell receptor beta chains were all read from a single sample in a study of CD8+ T cells in alopecia areata. After isolation, RNA underwent reverse transcription to generate cDNA as the sequencing template. The protocol was immunoSEQ multiplex PCR, while the TCRdb copy is restricted to in-frame clones and leaves out a portion. The table lists 130,000 or so clones, about 88% of them singletons. Treatment: oral pan-JAK inhibitor, 5-10 mg twice daily. Sequenced here: CD8+ T cells sorted from blood, sampled at week 4, from a patient treated with tofacitinib. The receptors shown here come from a human donor with alopecia areata.

This rearrangement joins TRBV7-9 to TRBJ2-6; D call uncertain. The V gene's germline CDR1 is SEHNR and CDR2 FQNEAQ (reference sequence). The CDR3 loop spans 14 amino acids. Trimming cost V 1 base and J 4 bases, with 5 bases left between them. CDR3 sequence: CASSLVSGANVLTF. The CDR3 nucleotides are TGTGCCAGCAGCTTAGTGTCCGGGGCCAACGTCCTGACTTTC.

The chain links TRBV15 to TRBJ1-1; maybe TRBD1 (6 bases). Germline-derived CDR1 and CDR2 are LNHNV and YYDKDF (reference sequence). The CDR3 contains 15 residues. Trimming took 7 bases from V and 3 from J, leaving 18 bases between them. CDR3 loop: CATTTYSGVDTEAFF. CDR3 DNA: TGTGCCACCACGACCTACTCAGGGGTAGACACTGAAGCTTTCTTT.

The chain joins TRBV27 to TRBJ1-5; D uncertain. The CDR3 has 13 residues. Trimming pared 4 bases from V and 2 bases from J, leaving 6 bases between. The germline gives CDR1 MNHEY, CDR2 SMNVEV (reference sequence). This chain's CDR3 is CASSWAGNQPQHF. DNA for the CDR3: TGTGCCAGCAGTTGGGCTGGCAATCAGCCCCAGCATTTT.

The chain recombines TRBV7-8 with TRBJ2-7; either TRBD1 or TRBD2 may fit D (5 bases each). The germline V and J ends were trimmed by 5 bases and 4 bases, with 24 bases remaining between them. Looked up from germline, CDR1 is SGHVS and CDR2 is FQNEAQ. This CDR3 is built from 17 residues. CDR3 coding DNA: TGTGCCAGCAGCGGACCCCGCCCCGGCAGGGACCTTTACGAGCAGTACTTC. This encodes CASSGPRPGRDLYEQYF.

This clone has a handful of counts. The rearrangement links TRBV14 to TRBJ2-6; no clear D. The CDR3 has 13 residues. Germline CDR1 reads SGHDN; CDR2 reads FVKESK. V was clipped by 6 bases and J by 4 bases, with 7 bases between them. The CDR3 reads CASSDLGANVLTF. DNA for the CDR3: TGTGCCAGCAGTGACTTGGGGGCCAACGTCCTGACTTTC. Complete variable domain (other parts from reference TRBV14 and TRBJ2-6): EAGVTQFPSHSVIEKGQTVTLRCDPISGHDNLYWYRRVMGKEIKFLLHFVKESKQDESGMPNNRFLAERTGGTYSTLKVQPAELEDSGVYFCASSDLGANVLTFGAGSRLTVL.

The genes are TRBV15 and TRBJ1-2; D is perhaps TRBD1 (6 bases). V was cut by 1 base and J by 2 bases, with 8 bases left in between. Germline V gene lookup returns CDR1 LNHNV and CDR2 YYDKDF (reference sequence). The CDR3 is 14 residues long. The CDR3 sequence: CATSRVDSNYGYTF. CDR3 nucleotides: TGTGCCACCAGCAGAGTGGACAGCAACTATGGCTACACCTTC.

The V call is TRBV10-3, the J call TRBJ2-2, with 8 bases identical to TRBD1. This CDR3 spans 15 amino acids. The germline V gene encodes CDR1 ENHRY and CDR2 SYGVKD. V shed 9 bases and J 4 bases; nucleotides not matched to a gene: 10. CDR3 in amino acids: CAISYAGTGTGELFF. The CDR3 region has the DNA TGTGCCATTTCCTACGCCGGGACAGGCACCGGGGAGCTGTTTTTT.

This clone has just one count. The J gene is TRBJ2-2, the V gene TRBV29-1; tentative D call: TRBD1 (5 bases). CDR1 and CDR2 (germline): SQVTM, ANQGSEA. Trimming left V 1 base short and J 1 base short, with 10 bases between. CDR3 length: 15 amino acids. CDR3 DNA sequence: TGCAGCGTTGAAGTTACCAGGGTGAACACCGGGGAGCTGTTTTTT. Its protein is CSVEVTRVNTGELFF.

The V gene is TRBV11-2, the J gene TRBJ2-7; unclear D gene. The CDR3 length is 13 residues. The V and J ends lost 4 bases and 0 bases respectively, with 7 bases between them. Germline CDR1 reads SGHAT; CDR2 reads FQNNGV. CDR3 bases: TGTGCCAGCAGCTCCAAAAGCTCCTACGAGCAGTACTTC. Protein: CASSSKSSYEQYF.

This chain connects TRBV9 to TRBJ2-7; TRBD1 matches at 7 bases. V lost 7 bases to trimming and J lost 3 bases; unmatched junction nucleotides: 4. This CDR3 comprises 12 residues. CDR1 and CDR2 from the germline V gene are SGDLS and YYNGEE. CDR3 nucleotides: TGTGCCAGCGGACGGGACAGCTACGAGCAGTACTTC. Translating it yields CASGRDSYEQYF.

The rearrangement joins TRBV9 to TRBJ2-1; weak D call: TRBD2 (6 bases). Germline CDR1 is SGDLS and CDR2 is YYNGEE. Trimming shortened V by 0 bases and J by 6 bases, and 10 bases separated the two germline ends. The CDR3 has 14 amino acids. The CDR3 sequence: CASSVGGDFNEQFF. Written as DNA, the CDR3 is TGTGCCAGCAGCGTAGGCGGGGACTTCAATGAGCAGTTCTTC. Variable domain in full (rest from reference TRBV9 and TRBJ2-1): DSGVTQTPKHLITATGQRVTLRCSPRSGDLSVYWYQQSLDQGLQFLIQYYNGEERAKGNILERFSAQQFPDLHSELNLSSLELGDSALYFCASSVGGDFNEQFFGPGTRLTVL.

The rearrangement joins TRBV4-1 to TRBJ2-5; D is unclear. Germline V gene sequence: CDR1 MGHRA, CDR2 YSYEKL. The CDR3 contains 13 residues. Trimming stripped 6 bases from V and 3 bases from J, with 11 bases between. The CDR3: CASSPGREETQYF. The CDR3 DNA reads as TGCGCCAGCAGTCCAGGCCGGGAAGAGACCCAGTACTTC.

The chain employs TRBV19 and TRBJ2-5; D remains ambiguous. The CDR3 covers 12 residues. V lost 8 bases to trimming and J lost 0 bases, with 7 bases between them. CDR1 is LNHDA and CDR2 is SQIVND in the germline V gene (reference sequence). The chain's CDR3 is CASGPDQETQYF. The DNA of the CDR3 is TGTGCCAGTGGCCCGGACCAAGAGACCCAGTACTTC.

The chain combines TRBV29-1 with TRBJ2-5, with D perhaps TRBD1 (6 bases). Per the germline V gene, CDR1 is SQVTM and CDR2 is ANQGSEA. The length of the CDR3 is 15 residues. Trimming removed 6 bases at V and 3 bases at J, with 20 bases between. The CDR3, as DNA: TGCAGCGTCGAATCCATGTTGGACAGTGAAGAGACCCAGTACTTC. Translating it yields CSVESMLDSEETQYF. The whole variable domain, filled in from reference TRBV29-1 and TRBJ2-5, reads SAVISQKPSRDICQRGTSLTIQCQVDSQVTMMFWYRQQPGQSLTLIATANQGSEATYESGFVIDKFPISRPNLTFSTLTVSNMSPEDSSIYLCSVESMLDSEETQYFGPGTRLLVL.

This chain links TRBV7-2 with TRBJ2-1; perhaps D is TRBD1 or TRBD2 (5 bases each). V was cut by 6 bases and J by 4 bases, with 13 bases left in between. The CDR3 runs to 14 residues. Per the germline V gene, CDR1 is SGHTA and CDR2 is FQGNSA. The CDR3 loop reads CASSQRDQYNEQFF. The DNA of the CDR3 is TGTGCCAGCAGTCAAAGGGACCAGTACAATGAGCAGTTCTTC.

The V gene is TRBV29-1, the J gene TRBJ2-7, with 7 bases that match TRBD1. Trimming at V came to 1 base and at J to 4 bases, leaving 10 bases not matched to a gene. There are 15 residues in the CDR3. The germline V gene encodes CDR1 SQVTM and CDR2 ANQGSEA. The CDR3 is CSVEAGQGVRYEQYF. CDR3 DNA: TGCAGCGTTGAAGCGGGGCAGGGGGTAAGGTACGAGCAGTACTTC.

The rearrangement links TRBV19 to TRBJ2-1; 9 bases align to TRBD1. This CDR3 is built from 14 residues. Germline values: CDR1 LNHDA, CDR2 SQIVND (reference sequence). V was pared by 3 bases and J by 8 bases, with 5 bases of the junction left unmatched. This CDR3 is CASSMSTGGDEQFF. The DNA of the CDR3 is TGTGCCAGTAGTATGTCCACAGGGGGCGATGAGCAGTTCTTC.

This clone was observed once. V is TRBV13 and J is TRBJ1-2; perhaps TRBD1 as D (5 bases). The germline V gene has CDR1 PRHDT and CDR2 FYEKMQ (reference sequence). The CDR3 consists of 16 residues. V lost 1 base and J 3 bases, leaving 15 bases between the germline ends. DNA for the CDR3: TGTGCCAGCAGCTTAGATCCCCAAGACAGCGACTATGGCTACACCTTC. This translates into CASSLDPQDSDYGYTF.

The chain is built from TRBV6-5 and TRBJ1-4; D gene unclear. Germline V gives CDR1 MNHEY, CDR2 SVGAGI. The CDR3 has 13 residues. Trimming took 6 bases from V and 0 from J, leaving 5 bases between them. The CDR3 DNA sequence: TGTGCCAGCAGACTACCAACTAATGAAAAACTGTTTTTT. It codes for CASRLPTNEKLFF.

The chain couples TRBV9 to TRBJ1-4; D perhaps matches TRBD1 (5 bases). The germline V gene has CDR1 SGDLS and CDR2 YYNGEE. This CDR3 has 15 residues. V lost 0 bases to trimming and J lost 5 bases, with 11 bases between them. The DNA of the CDR3 is TGTGCCAGCAGCGTAGGTGAACAGGACAATGAAAAACTGTTTTTT. Amino acid sequence: CASSVGEQDNEKLFF.

This clone was detected once. V usage is TRBV2 and J usage is TRBJ2-1; tentative D call: TRBD2 (10 bases). Per germline, CDR1 SNHLY and CDR2 FYNNEI. Deletions cut 5 bases from V and 0 bases from J, with 32 bases between. This CDR3 spans 22 amino acids. CDR3 residues: CASSRTGDEREGPPNSYNEQFF. The CDR3, as DNA: TGTGCCAGCAGTCGGACAGGGGACGAGCGGGAGGGCCCTCCCAACTCCTACAATGAGCAGTTCTTC.

The chain carries TRBV7-9 and TRBJ2-1, with unresolved D. Trimming took off 8 bases at V and 0 bases at J, with 5 bases between the two ends. Germline CDR1 reads SEHNR; CDR2 reads FQNEAQ (reference sequence). The CDR3 consists of 12 residues. The CDR3 region has the DNA TGTGCCAGCCTGGACTCCTACAATGAGCAGTTCTTC. Translated: CASLDSYNEQFF. Filled out from reference TRBV7-9 and TRBJ2-1, the complete variable domain reads DTGVSQNPRHKITKRGQNVTFRCDPISEHNRLYWYRQTLGQGPEFLTYFQNEAQLEKSRLLSDRFSAERPKGSFSTLEIQRTEQGDSAMYLCASLDSYNEQFFGPGTRLTVL.

The rearrangement links TRBV7-9 to TRBJ2-7; D may correspond to TRBD1 or TRBD2 (5 bases each). CDR1 and CDR2 from the germline V gene are SEHNR and FQNEAQ (reference sequence). Trimming stripped 5 bases from V and 5 bases from J, with 13 bases between. This CDR3 comprises 13 residues. The DNA of the CDR3 is TGTGCCAGCAGCCGCCGGGACCTCCACGAGCAGTACTTC. Translation gives CASSRRDLHEQYF.

V and J are TRBV19 and TRBJ1-1; no clear D. CDR3 length: 16 residues. Looked up from germline, CDR1 is LNHDA and CDR2 is SQIVND (reference sequence). V was clipped by 3 bases and J by 3 bases, with 17 bases between them. The CDR3 nucleotides read TGTGCCAGTAGTATCGCGGTCATACACCCGGACACTGAAGCTTTCTTT. Its translation is CASSIAVIHPDTEAFF. Full variable domain (rest looked up from reference TRBV19 and TRBJ1-1): DGGITQSPKYLFRKEGQNVTLSCEQNLNHDAMYWYRQDPGQGLRLIYYSQIVNDFQKGDIAEGYSVSREKKESFPLTVTSAQKNPTAFYLCASSIAVIHPDTEAFFGQGTRLTVV.

This clone was picked up one time. The V and J genes are TRBV9 and TRBJ2-1, with 11 bases fitting TRBD2. CDR1 and CDR2 from the germline V gene are SGDLS and YYNGEE. This CDR3 contains 17 residues. J gave up 2 bases and V 0 bases, and 4 bases lay outside the gene matches. The DNA for the CDR3 is TGTGCCAGCAGCGTAGTAACTAGCGGGAGCCCCTACAATGAGCAGTTCTTC. Protein: CASSVVTSGSPYNEQFF.

This rearrangement joins TRBV10-3 to TRBJ2-3, with 7 bases fitting TRBD2. CDR1 is ENHRY and CDR2 is SYGVKD in the germline V gene. J lost 2 bases, V lost 0 bases, and 8 bases had no gene match. The CDR3 loop spans 17 amino acids. The CDR3 coding sequence is TGTGCCATCAGTGAGTCGATGGCCGGGGGGTTCACAGATACGCAGTATTTT. Its protein is CAISESMAGGFTDTQYF.

The chain couples TRBV9 to TRBJ2-2, with a possible D match to TRBD2 (5 bases). V was trimmed by 6 bases and J by 3 bases, leaving 9 bases between them. The CDR3 spans 13 residues. CDR1 and CDR2 from the germline V gene are SGDLS and YYNGEE. Here the CDR3 DNA reads TGTGCCAGCACGGACTTTGACACCGGGGAGCTGTTTTTT. This gives the protein CASTDFDTGELFF.

DNA for the CDR3: TGTGCCAGCAGCGTTAATGGGGAGCCCCAGCATTTT. This gives the protein CASSVNGEPQHF. The chain uses TRBV9 and TRBJ1-5; D gene ambiguous. V was cut by 2 bases and J by 8 bases, with 8 bases left in between. Per germline, CDR1 SGDLS and CDR2 YYNGEE. This CDR3 is built from 12 residues.

The gene calls are TRBV29-1 and TRBJ2-7; TRBD2 aligns across 10 bases. V was pared by 6 bases and J by 4 bases, with 6 bases of the junction left unmatched. The germline CDR1 and CDR2 sequences are SQVTM and ANQGSEA. The CDR3 has 13 residues. The CDR3 DNA reads as TGCAGCGTCGCATTAGCGGGAGGTTACGAGCAGTACTTC. Encoded protein: CSVALAGGYEQYF.